These 25 T cell receptor beta chains came from one sample sequenced in a study of tumor-infiltrating lymphocytes in localized non-small cell lung cancer. Profiled with immunoSEQ multiplex PCR; TCRdb holds only in-frame clones, not every one. The table lists 5,500 to 6,500 clones, over 65% of them singletons. Sequenced: lung tumor tissue. These receptors were taken from a human donor with non-small cell lung cancer.

This clone has a single count. The chain carries TRBV5-4 and TRBJ2-3; 7 nucleotides match TRBD2. With 0 bases clipped from V and 3 bases from J, the junction kept 4 bases outside the gene matches. Germline CDR1 is SGHNT and CDR2 is YYREEE (reference sequence). The length of the CDR3 is 15 residues. CDR3 residues: CASSLASSGTDTQYF. CDR3 nucleotides: TGTGCCAGCAGCTTGGCGTCTAGCGGTACAGATACGCAGTATTTT.

This clone was counted a single time. This sequence joins TRBV5-1 and TRBJ1-6; a weak D match, TRBD1 (5 bases). V lost 1 base, J lost 8 bases, and 16 bases lay in between. The CDR3 sequence is 16 residues long. Germline lookup yields CDR1 SGHRS and CDR2 YFSETQ. DNA for the CDR3: TGCGCCAGCAGCTTGCCAGAGGGAACAGGCGATTCACCCCTCCACTTT. Its protein product is CASSLPEGTGDSPLHF.

The chain carries TRBV5-1 and TRBJ2-7, with D unclear. Germline loops: CDR1 SGHRS, CDR2 YFSETQ. The CDR3 runs to 14 residues. The V end lost 0 bases, the J end lost 4 bases, and 11 bases lay between the germline ends. CDR3 in amino acids: CASSLAQRKYEQYF. CDR3 nucleotide sequence: TGCGCCAGCAGCTTGGCGCAGAGGAAATACGAGCAGTACTTC.

The chain is built from TRBV19 and TRBJ2-7; D unresolved. The CDR3 consists of 14 residues. V was trimmed by 6 bases and J by 0 bases, leaving 12 bases between them. From germline, CDR1 is LNHDA and CDR2 SQIVND (reference sequence). The CDR3 is CASRPQGDSYEQYF. The CDR3, as DNA: TGTGCCAGTAGGCCTCAAGGTGACTCCTACGAGCAGTACTTC.

The V call is TRBV6-5, the J call TRBJ2-2; D is unclear. The CDR3 is 12 amino acids. The V end was cut by 7 bases, the J end by 7 bases, with 10 bases between. Germline-derived CDR1 and CDR2 are MNHEY and SVGAGI. The CDR3 bases are TGTGCCAGCAACAAATTCGGCGGGGAGCTGTTTTTT. This translates into CASNKFGGELFF.

This sequence joins TRBV6-1 and TRBJ2-2; D is possibly TRBD1 or TRBD2 (6 bases each). With 3 bases removed from V and 7 bases from J, the gap between germline ends came to 15 bases. From germline, CDR1 is MNHNS and CDR2 SASEGT. The length of the CDR3 is 15 residues. The DNA for the CDR3 is TGTGCCAGCAGTGATAGGAGGGGGTACGTCGGGGAGCTGTTTTTT. Translating gives CASSDRRGYVGELFF.

The chain carries TRBV7-2 and TRBJ2-2; 8 positions agree with TRBD2. Germline V gene data show CDR1 as SGHTA and CDR2 as FQGNSA. V shed 1 base, J shed 0 bases, and the junction held 4 bases outside the gene matches. The CDR3 loop spans 17 amino acids. This CDR3 is CASSLVSSGPNTGELFF. The DNA for the CDR3 is TGTGCCAGCAGCTTAGTGTCTAGCGGGCCGAACACCGGGGAGCTGTTTTTT.

The CDR3 is CASTLTGESNYGYTF. The CDR3 DNA sequence: TGTGCCAGTACCCTAACGGGGGAATCCAACTATGGCTACACCTTC. The J gene is TRBJ1-2, the V gene TRBV19; D perhaps matches TRBD1 (5 bases). Per the germline V gene, CDR1 is LNHDA and CDR2 is SQIVND (reference sequence). The ends were cut back, 7 bases at V and 2 bases at J, with 17 bases in the middle. The length of the CDR3 is 15 residues.

V and J are TRBV10-3 and TRBJ2-1, with 10 bases fitting TRBD1. CDR1 ENHRY and CDR2 SYGVKD come from the germline V gene. J was trimmed by 0 bases and V by 6 bases; bases with no gene match: 26. This CDR3 region has 23 residues. The CDR3 loop reads CAISPVWDLTGGVEPSSYNEQFF. The DNA for the CDR3 is TGTGCCATCAGCCCAGTGTGGGACCTGACAGGGGGCGTTGAGCCGAGCTCCTACAATGAGCAGTTCTTC.

The chain recombines TRBV9 with TRBJ1-2; 12 nucleotides align to TRBD1. CDR3 length: 16 residues. V lost 6 bases and J lost 7; bases outside the gene matches: 13. Germline V CDR1 and CDR2: SGDLS, YYNGEE. CDR3: CASTGFGGTGGLGYTF. The CDR3 bases are TGTGCCAGCACCGGATTTGGAGGGACAGGGGGCCTTGGCTACACCTTC.

The chain combines TRBV5-1 with TRBJ2-4; the D gene is possibly TRBD1 (6 bases). The CDR3 is 12 amino acids. V lost 0 bases to trimming and J lost 11 bases, with 9 bases between them. Germline V gene data show CDR1 as SGHRS and CDR2 as YFSETQ. In nucleotides, the CDR3 is TGCGCCAGCAGCTTGGGGGACACTGTTCAGTACTTC. Protein product: CASSLGDTVQYF.

This clone was counted a few times. The chain is built from TRBV7-9 and TRBJ1-1, with TRBD1 as a possible D gene (5 bases). Deletions cut 1 base from V and 6 bases from J, with 15 bases between. Germline V CDR1 and CDR2: SEHNR, FQNEAQ (reference sequence). The CDR3 extends over 15 amino acids. The CDR3 region is CASSLGQGVGAEAFF. The CDR3 DNA sequence: TGTGCCAGCAGCTTAGGCCAGGGAGTTGGCGCTGAAGCTTTCTTT.

This chain uses TRBV11-2 with TRBJ1-2; TRBD1 matches at 7 bases. The germline gives CDR1 SGHAT, CDR2 FQNNGV. The CDR3 runs 14 residues. Unmatched junction bases numbered 3, after V lost 3 bases and J lost 2 bases. The CDR3 reads CASSLDRSNYGYTF. Written as DNA, the CDR3 is TGTGCCAGCAGCTTGGACAGGTCGAACTATGGCTACACCTTC.

The chain has TRBV7-2 and TRBJ2-5, with 7 bases fitting TRBD2. The CDR3 loop spans 15 amino acids. Germline lookup yields CDR1 SGHTA and CDR2 FQGNSA. V lost 2 bases and J lost 2; bases outside the gene matches: 5. The CDR3 sequence is CASSLHGGGQETQYF. The DNA for the CDR3 is TGTGCCAGCAGCTTACATGGGGGAGGGCAAGAGACCCAGTACTTC. Drawing the rest from reference TRBV7-2 and TRBJ2-5, the complete variable domain is GAGVSQSPSNKVTEKGKDVELRCDPISGHTALYWYRQSLGQGLEFLIYFQGNSAPDKSGLPSDRFSAERTGGSVSTLTIQRTQQEDSAVYLCASSLHGGGQETQYFGPGTRLLVL.

The chain links TRBV30 to TRBJ1-6; TRBD1 agrees at 7 bases. The CDR3 spans 14 residues. The germline V gene encodes CDR1 GTSNPN and CDR2 SVGIG (reference sequence). J was trimmed by 7 bases and V by 2 bases; bases with no gene match: 5. The CDR3 here is CAWSLSTGNSPLHF. CDR3 DNA sequence: TGTGCCTGGAGTCTTTCGACAGGGAATTCACCCCTCCACTTT.

This rearrangement joins TRBV5-6 to TRBJ1-5; 8 bases map to TRBD1. CDR1 SGHDT and CDR2 YYEEEE come from the germline V gene. This CDR3 spans 14 amino acids. The V segment lost 4 bases and the J segment 5 bases; nucleotides outside the gene matches: 5. CDR3 sequence reads: CASSAMGQDQPQHF. The DNA of the CDR3 is TGTGCCAGCAGCGCGATGGGACAGGATCAGCCCCAGCATTTT.

Points on this clone: Relative to the germline gene, one junction end is altered; a read error may explain this. The chain uses TRBV19 and TRBJ1-2, with 7 bases identical to TRBD1. The CDR3 totals 14 residues. Germline V gene sequence: CDR1 LNHDA, CDR2 SQIVND (reference sequence). The CDR3 DNA follows: TGTGCCAGTAGTATGCGGCCCGACAGGGAACTATCCTCATTC. It codes for CASSMRPDRELSSF.

The V and J genes are TRBV7-2 and TRBJ1-1; 7 nucleotides match TRBD1. The V gene's germline CDR1 is SGHTA and CDR2 FQGNSA. Unmatched junction bases numbered 7, after V lost 5 bases and J lost 4 bases. The CDR3 sequence is 14 residues long. The CDR3, as DNA: TGTGCCAGCAGCACACAGGGGCCGCTCACTGAAGCTTTCTTT. Amino acid sequence: CASSTQGPLTEAFF.

The chain employs TRBV5-1 and TRBJ1-5, with 9 bases aligning to TRBD1. Losses at the gene ends were 3 bases for V and 0 bases for J; bases not matched to a gene: 13. Germline CDR1 and CDR2: SGHRS and YFSETQ. The CDR3 has 19 amino acids. CDR3 protein: CASSCPIRDRAYSNQPQHF. The CDR3 DNA reads TGCGCCAGCAGCTGCCCCATCCGGGACAGGGCATATAGCAATCAGCCCCAGCATTTT.

The V gene is TRBV29-1, the J gene TRBJ1-1; 8 bases match TRBD1. There are 16 residues in the CDR3. The junction had 8 bases not matched to a gene; V was cut back by 2 bases and J by 0 bases. The germline gives CDR1 SQVTM, CDR2 ANQGSEA. The CDR3 spells CSVEMYGDRLNTEAFF. The CDR3 coding sequence is TGCAGCGTTGAAATGTATGGGGACAGGCTGAACACTGAAGCTTTCTTT.

J is TRBJ2-1 and V is TRBV29-1, with 11 nucleotides matching TRBD2. J gave up 10 bases and V 5 bases, and 10 bases lay outside the gene matches. The CDR3 has 14 amino acids. Germline CDR1 reads SQVTM; CDR2 reads ANQGSEA. CDR3 sequence reads: CSVYGASGRKEQFF. The CDR3 nucleotides are TGCAGCGTTTACGGTGCTAGCGGGAGGAAAGAGCAGTTCTTC.

About this clone itself: The sample has other DNA sequences that encode this CDR3 too. The chain joins TRBV5-6 to TRBJ1-2, with D perhaps matching TRBD1 (5 bases). Looked up from germline, CDR1 is SGHDT and CDR2 is YYEEEE. The CDR3 sequence is 14 residues long. Deletions cut 0 bases from V and 5 bases from J, with 11 bases between. The CDR3 loop is CASSLAGRGYGYTF. The CDR3, as DNA: TGTGCCAGCAGCTTGGCAGGGCGGGGATATGGCTACACCTTC.

The chain combines TRBV18 with TRBJ2-3; D gene uncertain. The V gene's germline CDR1 is KGHSH and CDR2 LQKENI. V was cut by 3 bases and J by 0 bases, with 4 bases left in between. The CDR3 loop spans 13 amino acids. The DNA for the CDR3 is TGTGCCAGCTCACCTTCTAGCACAGATACGCAGTATTTT. It codes for CASSPSSTDTQYF.

This rearrangement joins TRBV5-1 to TRBJ2-5; TRBD2 matches at 7 bases. Germline CDR1 reads SGHRS; CDR2 reads YFSETQ. The CDR3 totals 14 residues. Trimming cost V 0 bases and J 5 bases; bases outside gene matches: 4. The CDR3 is CASSLGSGGETQYF. The CDR3 DNA reads TGCGCCAGCAGCTTGGGCTCCGGGGGGGAGACCCAGTACTTC.

The chain is built from TRBV9 and TRBJ2-5; 8 nucleotides agree with TRBD2. The CDR3 is 16 residues long. V shed 3 bases, J shed 2 bases, and the junction held 9 bases outside the gene matches. Germline V gene data show CDR1 as SGDLS and CDR2 as YYNGEE. The CDR3 loop is CASSAGLAAWQETQYF. The CDR3 bases are TGTGCCAGCAGCGCAGGACTAGCTGCGTGGCAAGAGACCCAGTACTTC. Filled out from reference TRBV9 and TRBJ2-5, the complete variable domain reads DSGVTQTPKHLITATGQRVTLRCSPRSGDLSVYWYQQSLDQGLQFLIQYYNGEERAKGNILERFSAQQFPDLHSELNLSSLELGDSALYFCASSAGLAAWQETQYFGPGTRLLVL.